This T cell receptor beta chain was obtained from a study of T cells in Graves' hyperthyroidism and ophthalmopathy. Study findings and constraints: Also found in blood were most expanded thyroid clonotypes above 0.001.

TCR beta CDR3 regions were amplified from RNA transcripts. First-round RT-PCR targeting the TCR CDR3 was performed with the HTBI primer set. TCRdb re-analysed the multiplex PCR reads in MiXCR, keeping a single row per CDR3 protein. Of 500,000 to 800,000 distinct CDR3 sequences listed, about 14% are singletons. V shed 5 bases, J shed 15 bases, and the junction held 18 bases outside the gene matches. Germline values: CDR1 PRHDT, CDR2 FYEKMQ (reference sequence). The CDR3 is 15 amino acids. Diagnostic assessment was based on clinical symptoms, serum thyroxine and TRAb, thyroid ultrasound and orbital computed tomography. A note on this clonotype: Antigen unknown.

This rearrangement joins TRBV13 to TRBJ2-1, with 8 bases lining up with TRBD2. The receptor was isolated from a woman aged 45-65 years with Graves' ophthalmopathy. Sequenced sample: blood. For the CDR3, the DNA is TGTGCCAGCAGCCCCGGACTAGCTGTGTTGAATTTAGGGTTCTTC. Its translation is CASSPGLAVLNLGFF.